Below, 7 T cell receptor beta chains from the same sample are listed, as sequenced in a study of blood T cell repertoires in COVID-19. The repertoire was sequenced with immunoSEQ multiplex PCR; TCRdb's copy has only in-frame clones and lacks some. The data show roughly 100,000 clones, with 75% to 90% seen just once and roughly a quarter held by the top ten. Sequenced: peripheral blood. The receptors derive from a man in his sixties with acute or convalescent COVID-19.

The V call is TRBV18, the J call TRBJ2-7, with TRBD2 matching over 12 bases. This CDR3 comprises 15 residues. CDR1 and CDR2 (germline): KGHSH, LQKENI. The V gene end was trimmed by 2 bases and the J gene end by 3 bases; junction bases not matched to a gene: 2. The CDR3 here is CASSPGLAGNYEQYV. The CDR3 DNA reads TGTGCCAGCTCACCAGGACTAGCGGGGAACTACGAGCAGTACGTC.

This chain connects TRBV6-4 to TRBJ2-1; 8 bases are a match to TRBD2. Germline V gives CDR1 MRHNA, CDR2 SNTAGT. CDR3 length: 14 amino acids. J lost 4 bases, V lost 5 bases, and 4 bases had no gene match. CDR3 amino acids: CASSREGGYNEQFF. The CDR3 nucleotides read TGTGCCAGCAGTCGGGAGGGGGGGTACAATGAGCAGTTCTTC.

This chain joins TRBV5-1 and TRBJ2-7; no firm D call. V lost 1 base to trimming and J lost 4 bases, with 9 bases between them. Germline assignment: CDR1 SGHRS and CDR2 YFSETQ. The CDR3 extends over 13 amino acids. This CDR3 reads CASSLSRTYEQYF. In DNA form, the CDR3 reads TGCGCCAGCAGCTTGTCGAGAACTTACGAGCAGTACTTC.

The chain has TRBV21-1 and TRBJ1-3; the DNA was not compared with TRBD1, the D call given in the table. TRBV21-1 is listed as a pseudogene. The length of the CDR3 is 15 residues. The CDR3 loop reads CASSRATGKKNTIYF. The CDR3 DNA is TGTGCCAGCAGCAGAGCGACAGGGAAAAAAAACACCATATATTTT.

The V and J genes are TRBV18 and TRBJ2-7; no clear D. Germline assignment: CDR1 KGHSH and CDR2 LQKENI. The CDR3 is 13 residues long. V was cut by 3 bases and J by 0 bases, with 6 bases left in between. The CDR3 nucleotides are TGTGCCAGCTCACCTTCGAGCTCCTACGAGCAGTACGTC. This translates into CASSPSSSYEQYV.

The J gene is TRBJ2-3, the V gene TRBV9, with a weak D call TRBD1 (6 bases). Trimming took off 3 bases at V and 5 bases at J, with 19 bases between the two ends. The length of the CDR3 is 16 residues. Germline loops: CDR1 SGDLS, CDR2 YYNGEE. The CDR3 spells CASSGRQGSPGDTQYF. CDR3 in DNA: TGTGCCAGCAGCGGGAGGCAGGGGTCCCCCGGAGATACGCAGTATTTT.

The sample holds one count of this clone. The J gene is TRBJ1-5, the V gene TRBV5-1, with D possibly being TRBD1 (5 bases). With 4 bases removed from V and 8 bases from J, the gap between germline ends came to 13 bases. Germline assignment: CDR1 SGHRS and CDR2 YFSETQ. This CDR3 has 13 residues. CDR3 protein: CASSPTGVEPQHF. CDR3 DNA sequence: TGCGCCAGCAGCCCAACGGGGGTTGAGCCCCAGCATTTT.